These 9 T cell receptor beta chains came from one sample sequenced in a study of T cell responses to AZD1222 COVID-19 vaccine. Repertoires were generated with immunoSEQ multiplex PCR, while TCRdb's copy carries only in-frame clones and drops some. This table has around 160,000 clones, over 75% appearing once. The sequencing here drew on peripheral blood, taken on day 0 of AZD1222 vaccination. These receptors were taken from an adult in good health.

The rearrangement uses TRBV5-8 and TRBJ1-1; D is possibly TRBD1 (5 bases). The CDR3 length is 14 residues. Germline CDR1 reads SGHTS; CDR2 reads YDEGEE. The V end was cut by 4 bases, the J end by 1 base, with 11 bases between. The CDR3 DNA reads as TGTGCCAGCAGCAAGGGACGGGGGAACACTGAAGCTTTCTTT. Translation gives CASSKGRGNTEAFF.

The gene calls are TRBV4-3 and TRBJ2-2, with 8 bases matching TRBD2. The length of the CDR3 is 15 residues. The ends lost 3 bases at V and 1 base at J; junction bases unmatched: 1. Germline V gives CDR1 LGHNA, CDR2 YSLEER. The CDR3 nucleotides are TGCGCCAGCAGCCAGAGCGGGAGGAACACCGGGGAGCTGTTTTTT. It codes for CASSQSGRNTGELFF.

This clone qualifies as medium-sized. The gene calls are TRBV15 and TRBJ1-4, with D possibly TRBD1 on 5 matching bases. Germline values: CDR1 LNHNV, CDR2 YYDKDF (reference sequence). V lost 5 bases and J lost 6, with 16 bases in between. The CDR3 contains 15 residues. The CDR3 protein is CATSPHRLGDEKLFF. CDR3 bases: TGTGCCACCAGCCCACACAGGTTGGGAGATGAAAAACTGTTTTTT. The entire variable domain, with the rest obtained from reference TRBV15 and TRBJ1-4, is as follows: DAMVIQNPRYQVTQFGKPVTLSCSQTLNHNVMYWYQQKSSQAPKLLFHYYDKDFNNEADTPDNFQSRRPNTSFCFLDIRSPGLGDTAMYLCATSPHRLGDEKLFFGSGTQLSVL.

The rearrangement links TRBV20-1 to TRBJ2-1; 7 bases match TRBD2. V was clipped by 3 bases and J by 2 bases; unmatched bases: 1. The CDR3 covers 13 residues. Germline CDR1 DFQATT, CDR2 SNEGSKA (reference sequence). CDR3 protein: CSASGGAYNEQFF. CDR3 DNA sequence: TGCAGTGCTAGTGGGGGGGCCTACAATGAGCAGTTCTTC.

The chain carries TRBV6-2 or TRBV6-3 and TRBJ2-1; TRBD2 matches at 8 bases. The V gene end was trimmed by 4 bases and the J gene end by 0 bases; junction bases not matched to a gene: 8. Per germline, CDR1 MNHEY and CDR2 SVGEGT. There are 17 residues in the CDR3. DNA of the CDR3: TGTGCCAGCAGTTCATATTTAGCGGGGTTCTCCTACAATGAGCAGTTCTTC. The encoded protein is CASSSYLAGFSYNEQFF.

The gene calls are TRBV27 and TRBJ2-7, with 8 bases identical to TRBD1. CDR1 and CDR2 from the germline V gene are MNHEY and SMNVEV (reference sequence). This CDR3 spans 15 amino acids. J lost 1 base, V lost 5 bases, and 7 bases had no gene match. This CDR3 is CASSNRDRLSYEQYF. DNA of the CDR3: TGTGCCAGCAGTAACCGGGACAGGTTATCCTACGAGCAGTACTTC.

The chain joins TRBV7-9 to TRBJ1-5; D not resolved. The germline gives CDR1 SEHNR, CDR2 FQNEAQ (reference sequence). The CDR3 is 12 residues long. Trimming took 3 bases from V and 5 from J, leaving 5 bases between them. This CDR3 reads CASSFRDQPQHF. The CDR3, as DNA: TGTGCCAGCAGCTTTAGAGATCAGCCCCAGCATTTT.

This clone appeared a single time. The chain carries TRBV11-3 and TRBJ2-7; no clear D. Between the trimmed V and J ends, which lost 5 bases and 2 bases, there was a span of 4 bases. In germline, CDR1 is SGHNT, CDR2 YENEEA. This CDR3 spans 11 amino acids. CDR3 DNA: TGTGCCAGCAGCATTACCTACGAGCAGTACTTC. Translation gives CASSITYEQYF.

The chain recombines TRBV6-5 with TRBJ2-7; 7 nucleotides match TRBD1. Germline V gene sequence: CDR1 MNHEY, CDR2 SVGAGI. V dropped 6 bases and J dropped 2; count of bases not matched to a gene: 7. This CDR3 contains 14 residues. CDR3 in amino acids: CASRPRTGAYEQYF. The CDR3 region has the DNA TGTGCCAGCAGACCAAGGACAGGTGCCTACGAGCAGTACTTC.